This TCR beta chain came from a study of cytomegalovirus exposure and HLA in healthy donors. Study conclusions and caveats: The records held CMV serostatus as the only immune exposure information.

PCR was performed using 60 Vbeta and 13 Jbeta primers. Generated by immunoSEQ multiplex PCR, the TCRdb table keeps only in-frame clones and is missing some. Of approximately 220,000 clones listed, roughly 84% were seen once; the top ten hold roughly 1.3%. On this clone itself: Its antigen is unknown.

Sequenced: PBMCs. This clonotype originated in a girl between 10 and 17 years old in good health and CMV-seronegative.

The CDR3 protein is CASSFGHTSNQPQHF. The CDR3 region has the DNA TGTGCCAGCAGCTTTGGGCATACTAGCAATCAGCCCCAGCATTTT. V usage is TRBV5-6 and J usage is TRBJ1-5; unclear D gene. The germline V and J ends were trimmed by 2 bases and 0 bases, with 9 bases remaining between them. The CDR3 has 15 residues. Germline CDR1 SGHDT, CDR2 YYEEEE.